The T cell receptor beta chain described here comes from a study of cytomegalovirus exposure and HLA in healthy donors. CDR3 length: 14 amino acids. The germline V and J ends were trimmed by 5 bases and 1 base, with 11 bases remaining between them. Germline CDR1 and CDR2: MNHNS and SASEGT. A remark on this clone: Its antigen is not identified.

Study-wide results and caveats: Listed as cytomegalovirus-associated were 150 to 200 TCR beta chains. According to reports, the classifier identified cytomegalovirus status with high specificity and sensitivity.

Sequencing was performed with immunoSEQ multiplex PCR; in TCRdb, only in-frame clones are kept and a portion is missing. Here the sample spans around 61,000 clones, around nine tenths being singletons. This clonotype was sampled from a man between 18 and 35 years old in good health and CMV-seronegative. The V and J genes are TRBV6-1 and TRBJ2-5; D possibly corresponds to TRBD1 (5 bases). Sequenced sample: PBMCs. The CDR3 DNA reads as TGTGCCAGCAGTACCCAAAGGGGCCAAGAGACCCAGTACTTC. Residues: CASSTQRGQETQYF.